A single sample gave rise to the 27 T cell receptor beta chains below, sequenced in a study of T cells after yellow fever vaccination. MiXCR was run by TCRdb on the 5' RACE reads, yielding one entry per CDR3 protein. Among several thousand distinct CDR3 sequences listed, less than 10% were seen once. The sample here was PBMCs, either bulk or a sorted T-cell subset (CD4+, CD8+, memory, or dextramer-sorted; not recorded which), taken 15 days after the yellow fever booster vaccination. The receptor set was obtained from a man aged 25-45 years who received the YFV17D yellow fever vaccine.

The rearrangement joins TRBV7-2 to TRBJ1-6; no reliable D call. V was clipped by 4 bases and J by 11 bases, with 21 bases between them. CDR3 length equals 16 residues. Per germline, CDR1 SGHTA and CDR2 FQGNSA. This CDR3 is CASSSSIREPGTPLHF. For the CDR3, the DNA is TGTGCCAGCAGCTCTTCGATCCGGGAGCCTGGGACACCCCTCCACTTT.

This clonotype is judged medium-sized. This rearrangement joins TRBV28 to TRBJ2-7, with 7 bases matching TRBD1. The germline V gene encodes CDR1 MDHEN and CDR2 SYDVKM. Trimming at V came to 5 bases and at J to 5 bases, leaving 6 bases not matched to a gene. CDR3 size: 13 residues. CDR3 region: CASSRQGTHEQYF. The CDR3 nucleotides read TGTGCCAGCAGTAGACAGGGTACCCACGAGCAGTACTTC. Full variable domain (rest looked up from reference TRBV28 and TRBJ2-7): DVKVTQSSRYLVKRTGEKVFLECVQDMDHENMFWYRQDPGLGLRLIYFSYDVKMKEKGDIPEGYSVSREKKERFSLILESASTNQTSMYLCASSRQGTHEQYFGPGTRLTVT.

This clonotype has a count of ten or more. V gene TRBV12-3 or TRBV12-4 combines with J gene TRBJ2-1; D is ambiguous. V was cut by 3 bases and J by 9 bases, with 9 bases left in between. CDR3 length: 12 residues. The CDR3 DNA reads TGTGCCAGCAGTTTGGCTAGTCGTGAGCAGTTCTTC. As protein: CASSLASREQFF.

As to this clonotype: A much larger clone differs from this one at a single base, so this may be a read error. As DNA, the CDR3 is TGTGCCACCAGCCCCCAAGGGCCTAGCGCGGGGGACACCTACGAGCAGTACTTC. Translation gives CATSPQGPSAGDTYEQYF. The chain employs TRBV3-1 and TRBJ2-7; possible D gene TRBD2, 7 bases. From germline, CDR1 is LGHDT and CDR2 YNNKEL (reference sequence). The CDR3 contains 18 residues.

The rearrangement joins TRBV7-9 to TRBJ2-7; TRBD2 might be the D (5 bases). Trimming removed 4 bases at V and 6 bases at J, with 13 bases between. There are 13 residues in the CDR3. Looked up from germline, CDR1 is SEHNR and CDR2 is FQNEAQ (reference sequence). CDR3 in amino acids: CASSSGLPGEQYF. The CDR3 nucleotides read TGTGCCAGCAGCTCCGGACTGCCGGGCGAGCAGTACTTC.

This clonotype is labeled as medium-sized. This chain joins TRBV5-4 and TRBJ2-1, with 9 bases aligning to TRBD2. Germline assignment: CDR1 SGHNT and CDR2 YYREEE (reference sequence). The length of the CDR3 is 16 residues. Unmatched junction bases numbered 13, after V lost 5 bases and J lost 7 bases. The CDR3 bases are TGTGCCAGCAGTACCCGGAGATTAGCGGGAGATAATGAGCAGTTCTTC. Amino acid sequence: CASSTRRLAGDNEQFF.

In its sample, this clonotype is medium-sized. This chain connects TRBV29-1 to TRBJ2-3; D is undetermined. Germline CDR1 reads SQVTM; CDR2 reads ANQGSEA. V gave up 4 bases and J gave up 4 bases, with 3 bases separating them. The CDR3 runs to 10 residues. The CDR3 DNA is TGCAGCGTTGTCCCAGATACGCAGTATTTT. Its translation is CSVVPDTQYF.

Relative to its sample, this clonotype is medium-sized (0.01 to 0.1%). The J gene is TRBJ2-7, the V gene TRBV10-3; 7 positions agree with TRBD2. The germline V gene has CDR1 ENHRY and CDR2 SYGVKD. The CDR3 consists of 17 residues. With V trimmed by 3 bases and J by 3 bases, 14 bases remained unmatched. The CDR3: CAISDVGGTTYDYEQYF. CDR3 nucleotide sequence: TGTGCCATCAGTGACGTGGGCGGGACTACATACGACTACGAGCAGTACTTC.

By share, this clonotype counts as medium-sized. V usage is TRBV15 and J usage is TRBJ1-5; no firm D call. Trimming pared 0 bases from V and 0 bases from J, leaving 6 bases between. The CDR3 contains 15 residues. Germline CDR1 is LNHNV and CDR2 is YYDKDF (reference sequence). Written as DNA, the CDR3 is TGTGCCACCAGCAGAGACACGTATAGCAATCAGCCCCAGCATTTT. Translated: CATSRDTYSNQPQHF.

Judged by abundance, this clonotype is medium-sized. The chain uses TRBV9 and TRBJ2-1, with 9 bases fitting TRBD2. With V trimmed by 2 bases and J by 6 bases, 9 bases remained unmatched. This CDR3 has 16 residues. Germline CDR1 and CDR2: SGDLS and YYNGEE. CDR3 protein: CASSVGGTSKLNEQFF. CDR3 in DNA: TGTGCCAGCAGCGTTGGGGGGACTAGCAAGCTCAATGAGCAGTTCTTC.

By sample share, this clonotype is medium-sized. The chain combines TRBV18 with TRBJ2-2; D is unresolved. The CDR3 length is 14 residues. Trimming took off 6 bases at V and 1 base at J, with 9 bases between the two ends. Per the germline V gene, CDR1 is KGHSH and CDR2 is LQKENI. Here the CDR3 reads CASSKDGNTGELFF. Written as DNA, the CDR3 is TGTGCCAGCTCGAAAGATGGGAACACCGGGGAGCTGTTTTTT.

The rearrangement joins TRBV7-2 to TRBJ2-2; D possibly corresponds to TRBD2 (5 bases). The germline V and J ends were trimmed by 1 base and 5 bases, with 5 bases remaining between them. Germline CDR1 is SGHTA and CDR2 is FQGNSA. The CDR3 totals 13 residues. CDR3 region: CASSLGETGELFF. The CDR3 coding sequence is TGTGCCAGCAGCTTAGGGGAGACCGGGGAGCTGTTTTTT.

By frequency in the sample, this clonotype is medium-sized (0.01 to 0.1%). The chain combines TRBV12-3 or TRBV12-4 with TRBJ2-7, with unresolved D. The length of the CDR3 is 13 residues. V lost 6 bases and J 3 bases, leaving 12 bases between the germline ends. DNA of the CDR3: TGTGCCAGCAGCGCCCCTGGGGTCTACGAGCAGTACTTC. This codes for CASSAPGVYEQYF.

This clonotype ranks as medium-sized (0.01 to 0.1%). J is TRBJ2-5 and V is TRBV7-3; possibly TRBD1 or TRBD2 for D (5 bases each). Trimming removed 4 bases from V and 2 bases from J, with 14 bases in between. CDR3 length: 15 residues. Germline V lookup: CDR1 SGHTA, CDR2 FQGTGA. DNA of the CDR3: TGTGCCAGCAGCTCCCTTGGGGGAGTACAAGAGACCCAGTACTTC. Amino acid sequence: CASSSLGGVQETQYF.

By share, this clonotype ranks as medium-sized (0.01 to 0.1%). The chain combines TRBV29-1 with TRBJ2-1; 11 bases agree with TRBD2. The V and J ends lost 6 bases and 4 bases, in that order; junction bases with no gene match: 5. In germline, CDR1 is SQVTM, CDR2 ANQGSEA. The CDR3 runs 14 residues. The CDR3 here is CSVVAGGGYNEQFF. The CDR3, as DNA: TGCAGCGTCGTAGCGGGAGGGGGGTACAATGAGCAGTTCTTC.

This clonotype ranks as medium-sized. V usage is TRBV24-1 and J usage is TRBJ1-5, with TRBD1 identical over 8 bases. The CDR3 covers 17 residues. CDR1 and CDR2 (germline): KGHDR, SFDVKD. The J segment lost 9 bases and the V segment lost 2 bases, leaving 14 bases of the junction unmatched. CDR3 amino acids: CATSDSLKLTGDSPQHF. CDR3 bases: TGTGCCACCAGTGATTCCCTAAAACTGACAGGGGACTCGCCCCAGCATTTT.

This clonotype is deemed medium-sized. V usage is TRBV27 and J usage is TRBJ2-3; D gene ambiguous. The germline V gene encodes CDR1 MNHEY and CDR2 SMNVEV (reference sequence). The CDR3 contains 12 residues. Between the trimmed V and J ends, which lost 6 bases and 6 bases, there was a span of 10 bases. The CDR3 loop is CASRARMDTQYF. The DNA for the CDR3 is TGTGCCAGCAGGGCTAGGATGGATACGCAGTATTTT.

The table lists this clonotype with a few counts. The rearrangement uses TRBV28 and TRBJ2-2; the D is unclear. There are 17 residues in the CDR3. The V end lost 5 bases, the J end lost 2 bases, and 18 bases lay between the germline ends. Germline loops: CDR1 MDHEN, CDR2 SYDVKM. The CDR3 DNA is TGTGCCAGCAGTCGCCGATTTAGGACGGGTAACACCGGGGAGCTGTTTTTT. Residues: CASSRRFRTGNTGELFF.

This clonotype is medium-sized in the sample. The CDR3 bases are TGTGCCAGCAGCTTCGGGGAACGTTCACCCCTCCACTTT. Amino acid sequence: CASSFGERSPLHF. The chain uses TRBV9 and TRBJ1-6; D is undetermined. This CDR3 region has 13 residues. Trimming pared 4 bases from V and 9 bases from J, leaving 11 bases between. The germline gives CDR1 SGDLS, CDR2 YYNGEE.

This clonotype is medium-sized. The V gene is TRBV7-2, the J gene TRBJ2-5; no reliable D call. CDR1 is SGHTA, CDR2 FQGNSA, per germline. The CDR3 is made up of 11 amino acids. With 6 bases removed from V and 7 bases from J, the gap between germline ends came to 9 bases. Here the CDR3 DNA reads TGTGCCAGCAGGGACGAAGGGACCCAGTACTTC. It specifies CASRDEGTQYF.

Relative to its sample, this clonotype is medium-sized. This chain joins TRBV18 and TRBJ2-7, with D unresolved. This CDR3 has 14 residues. V gave up 5 bases and J gave up 4 bases, with 15 bases separating them. Germline assignment: CDR1 KGHSH and CDR2 LQKENI. CDR3 in amino acids: CASSSDLTSYEQYF. CDR3 DNA: TGTGCCAGCTCATCGGACCTAACCTCGTACGAGCAGTACTTC.

This clonotype is termed medium-sized. This rearrangement joins TRBV6-6 to TRBJ1-5; the D gene is possibly TRBD1 (5 bases). The CDR3 loop spans 14 amino acids. Germline V gives CDR1 MNHNY, CDR2 SVGAGI (reference sequence). V dropped 6 bases and J dropped 0 bases, with 9 bases sitting between them. The chain's CDR3 is CASRGDGSNQPQHF. In DNA form, the CDR3 reads TGTGCCAGCAGGGGGGACGGTAGCAATCAGCCCCAGCATTTT.

This clonotype was detected many times. The CDR3 reads CASSQDSSTNEKLFF. DNA of the CDR3: TGTGCCAGCAGCCAAGACAGTTCAACTAATGAAAAACTGTTTTTT. This chain uses TRBV5-4 with TRBJ1-4; TRBD1 is a possible D gene (5 bases). Germline V gives CDR1 SGHNT, CDR2 YYREEE (reference sequence). This CDR3 has 15 residues. Trimming pared 4 bases from V and 0 bases from J, leaving 10 bases between.

This clonotype is deemed medium-sized. This chain joins TRBV29-1 and TRBJ2-7; D possibly corresponds to TRBD2 (5 bases). The CDR3 is 11 amino acids. Trimming shortened V by 5 bases and J by 5 bases, and 10 bases separated the two germline ends. CDR1 SQVTM and CDR2 ANQGSEA come from the germline V gene. In DNA form, the CDR3 reads TGCAGCGTTCGGACTGCCCACGAGCAGTACTTC. As protein: CSVRTAHEQYF.

In this sample, this clonotype is medium-sized. This chain uses TRBV5-1 with TRBJ2-7, with D possibly being TRBD1 (6 bases). Trimming shortened V by 0 bases and J by 2 bases, and 9 bases separated the two germline ends. Germline values: CDR1 SGHRS, CDR2 YFSETQ. This CDR3 region has 14 residues. The CDR3 sequence is CASSLEGHAYEQYF. CDR3 DNA: TGCGCCAGCAGCTTGGAGGGACACGCCTACGAGCAGTACTTC.

This clonotype was seen at least ten times. The chain recombines TRBV5-1 with TRBJ2-3; 9 bases map to TRBD1. Germline V gives CDR1 SGHRS, CDR2 YFSETQ. CDR3 size: 13 residues. The V and J ends lost 9 bases and 0 bases, in that order; junction bases with no gene match: 2. The CDR3, as DNA: TGCGCCACTGGACAGGGGAGCACAGATACGCAGTATTTT. Translating gives CATGQGSTDTQYF.

Relative to its sample, this clonotype is medium-sized (0.01 to 0.1%). The rearrangement joins TRBV6-5 to TRBJ1-2, with D possibly TRBD1 on 5 matching bases. The CDR3 runs 15 residues. Germline V gene lookup returns CDR1 MNHEY and CDR2 SVGAGI. V was clipped by 2 bases and J by 8 bases, with 18 bases between them. CDR3 sequence reads: CASSYTGSTAMGYTF. The CDR3 DNA reads TGTGCCAGCAGTTACACAGGCTCGACTGCTATGGGCTACACCTTC.